The 26 T cell receptor beta chains in this list originate from one sample, sequenced in a study of neurological immune-mediated disorders (dated by TCRdb to the late 2010s). Library method: 5' RACE. The data were produced on an Illumina HiSeq 2500. TCRdb trimmed public reads at Q25 via fastp, called clones via MiXCR and kept in-frame beta chains. Rows are unified per CDR3 protein, each entry keeping the most common DNA and genes. The sample table holds 84,000 or so distinct CDR3 sequences, of which about a tenth were seen once. In total, the top ten clones hold roughly 2% of the sample. Specimen: PBMCs. Source of these receptors: a middle-aged man in good health.

The rearrangement links TRBV6-6 to TRBJ2-3, with D tentatively TRBD2 (6 bases). The CDR3 sequence is 15 residues long. Trimming cost V 2 bases and J 1 base, with 10 bases left between them. CDR1 and CDR2 (germline): MNHNY, SVGAGI (reference sequence). The CDR3 sequence is CASSYGGDRTDTQYF. CDR3 nucleotide sequence: TGTGCCAGCAGTTACGGAGGGGACCGCACAGATACGCAGTATTTT.

V gene TRBV15 combines with J gene TRBJ1-1; no clear D gene. The V gene's germline CDR1 is LNHNV and CDR2 YYDKDF (reference sequence). The CDR3 runs 13 residues. Between the trimmed V and J ends, which lost 9 bases and 3 bases, there was a span of 14 bases. The CDR3 here is CATWRFGDTEAFF. The DNA of the CDR3 is TGTGCCACTTGGAGGTTCGGTGACACTGAAGCTTTCTTT. Using reference TRBV15 and TRBJ1-1 for the parts outside the CDR3, the full variable domain is DAMVIQNPRYQVTQFGKPVTLSCSQTLNHNVMYWYQQKSSQAPKLLFHYYDKDFNNEADTPDNFQSRRPNTSFCFLDIRSPGLGDTAMYLCATWRFGDTEAFFGQGTRLTVV.

This clonotype was observed a handful of times. V and J are TRBV20-1 and TRBJ2-4, with TRBD1 matching over 9 bases. The ends lost 3 bases at V and 12 bases at J; junction bases unmatched: 12. CDR1 and CDR2 (germline): DFQATT, SNEGSKA (reference sequence). CDR3 length equals 14 residues. CDR3 DNA: TGCAGTGCTAGGGGGGACAGGGTGAGGGCTGATCAGTACTTC. Its translation is CSARGDRVRADQYF.

There are many counts of this clonotype. The chain is built from TRBV15 and TRBJ2-2; no definite D call. Germline-derived CDR1 and CDR2 are LNHNV and YYDKDF (reference sequence). The CDR3 sequence is 13 residues long. V lost 5 bases, J lost 6 bases, and 10 bases lay in between. The CDR3 region is CATSANIAGELFF. The CDR3 nucleotides read TGTGCCACCAGCGCAAACATTGCCGGGGAGCTGTTTTTT.

The V gene is TRBV6-5, the J gene TRBJ2-1, with TRBD1 matching over 9 bases. Germline V gives CDR1 MNHEY, CDR2 SVGAGI. V shed 0 bases, J shed 5 bases, and the junction held 5 bases outside the gene matches. The CDR3 is 16 amino acids. In nucleotides, the CDR3 is TGTGCCAGCAGTTACTCGGTCGGGACAGGGAACAATGAGCAGTTCTTC. This sequence encodes CASSYSVGTGNNEQFF.

The chain recombines TRBV7-6 with TRBJ2-2; D is ambiguous. Trimming removed 5 bases at V and 6 bases at J, with 13 bases between. This CDR3 is 14 amino acids long. Germline CDR1 SGHVS, CDR2 FNYEAQ. The CDR3 coding sequence is TGTGCCAGCAGCCGAGTTAGTACAGCCGGGGAGCTGTTTTTT. Translated: CASSRVSTAGELFF.

This clonotype was recorded at least ten times. This chain links TRBV29-1 with TRBJ2-5, with TRBD1 matching 10 bases. This CDR3 has 17 amino acids. The germline gives CDR1 SQVTM, CDR2 ANQGSEA. Trimming cost V 5 bases and J 5 bases; bases outside gene matches: 17. The CDR3, as DNA: TGCAGCGTTCAACCCATCTCCGGGACAGGGGCAGGGGAGACCCAGTACTTC. Residues: CSVQPISGTGAGETQYF.

This clonotype was counted ten times or more. The CDR3 protein is CASSESNRPLHF. The CDR3 bases are TGTGCCAGCAGTGAATCGAACAGACCCCTCCACTTT. This sequence joins TRBV6-1 and TRBJ1-6, with unresolved D. Germline CDR1 is MNHNS and CDR2 is SASEGT. This CDR3 has 12 residues. Trimming pared 2 bases from V and 12 bases from J, leaving 8 bases between.

J is TRBJ1-1 and V is TRBV10-3; D perhaps matches TRBD1 (5 bases). The CDR3 extends over 14 amino acids. The V end was cut by 0 bases, the J end by 4 bases, with 9 bases between. The germline V gene has CDR1 ENHRY and CDR2 SYGVKD. The CDR3 region has the DNA TGTGCCATCAGTGAGTCCCTCCAGGGCACTGAAGCTTTCTTT. Translated: CAISESLQGTEAFF.

At least ten counts were recorded for this clonotype. The gene calls are TRBV29-1 and TRBJ2-7; TRBD1 is a possible D gene (7 bases). V lost 8 bases and J 4 bases, leaving 21 bases between the germline ends. Per germline, CDR1 SQVTM and CDR2 ANQGSEA. The CDR3 totals 14 residues. This CDR3 reads CSFINHRGGYEQYF. The CDR3 bases are TGCAGCTTCATAAATCACAGGGGAGGTTACGAGCAGTACTTC.

This clonotype has at least ten counts. The chain combines TRBV5-1 with TRBJ2-1; perhaps TRBD1 as D (6 bases). Germline lookup yields CDR1 SGHRS and CDR2 YFSETQ. This CDR3 is built from 15 residues. The V and J ends lost 4 bases and 7 bases respectively, with 18 bases between them. The DNA for the CDR3 is TGCGCCAGCAGCCTTAGTGACCAGGGGACGAATGAGCAGTTCTTC. Translating gives CASSLSDQGTNEQFF.

Note on this clonotype: The junction departs from the called germline gene at one end, perhaps through a read error. CDR3 region: CAGSGQGGGYTEAFF. Here the CDR3 DNA reads TGTGCCGGCAGTGGACAGGGCGGTGGGTACACTGAAGCTTTCTTT. V and J are TRBV6-5 and TRBJ1-1; 8 bases line up with TRBD1. CDR1 is MNHEY, CDR2 SVGAGI, per germline. The CDR3 is made up of 15 amino acids.

At least ten counts were recorded for this clonotype. This sequence joins TRBV7-2 and TRBJ1-4; the D is unclear. CDR1 SGHTA and CDR2 FQGNSA come from the germline V gene. This CDR3 has 15 amino acids. The V end was cut by 5 bases, the J end by 4 bases, with 14 bases between. The CDR3 DNA sequence: TGTGCCAGCAGCGGTAGGGCTTCCGGTAATGAAAAACTGTTTTTT. Its translation: CASSGRASGNEKLFF.

This clonotype was recorded at least ten times. This chain joins TRBV20-1 and TRBJ1-4; D is unresolved. Trimming took off 0 bases at V and 6 bases at J, with 14 bases between the two ends. The CDR3 totals 15 residues. Germline CDR1 reads DFQATT; CDR2 reads SNEGSKA (reference sequence). In nucleotides, the CDR3 is TGCAGTGCTAGAGATTTCATAGCCCCCTATGAAAAACTGTTTTTT. It codes for CSARDFIAPYEKLFF.

The sample holds many counts of this clonotype. The chain joins TRBV20-1 to TRBJ2-2; 7 positions match TRBD1. V shed 3 bases and J 4 bases; nucleotides not matched to a gene: 5. CDR1 is DFQATT, CDR2 SNEGSKA, per germline (reference sequence). The CDR3 loop spans 14 amino acids. CDR3 nucleotide sequence: TGCAGTGCTAGCCGACAGGGATCCACCGGGGAGCTGTTTTTT. It is translated as CSASRQGSTGELFF.

The chain combines TRBV6-5 with TRBJ1-5; TRBD1 might be the D (5 bases). The CDR3 is 14 residues long. Per the germline V gene, CDR1 is MNHEY and CDR2 is SVGAGI. The V gene lost 2 bases and the J gene lost 6 bases, with 11 bases spanning the gap. The CDR3 protein is CASSYGGEGQPQHF. The DNA for the CDR3 is TGTGCCAGCAGTTACGGGGGGGAGGGTCAGCCCCAGCATTTT.

This clonotype was seen repeatedly, ten times or more. The chain has TRBV15 and TRBJ2-1, with a tentative D call TRBD2 (5 bases). The CDR3 sequence is 14 residues long. V was trimmed by 3 bases and J by 4 bases, leaving 10 bases between them. Germline-derived CDR1 and CDR2 are LNHNV and YYDKDF (reference sequence). CDR3 DNA: TGTGCCACCAGCAGGCGGGCGCAATACAATGAGCAGTTCTTC. Translating gives CATSRRAQYNEQFF.

This clonotype was picked up many times. This chain connects TRBV7-3 to TRBJ2-1, with 8 bases identical to TRBD2. This CDR3 region has 15 residues. The germline V gene encodes CDR1 SGHTA and CDR2 FQGTGA. The trim removed 5 bases at V and 4 bases at J, leaving 7 bases unmatched. The CDR3 DNA follows: TGTGCCAGCAGCCCGCGGGGGGCCGGGTACAATGAGCAGTTCTTC. Encoded protein: CASSPRGAGYNEQFF.

Many counts were recorded for this clonotype. J is TRBJ1-2 and V is TRBV6-6; D is unclear. V was trimmed by 2 bases and J by 7 bases, leaving 14 bases between them. The germline gives CDR1 MNHNY, CDR2 SVGAGI (reference sequence). This CDR3 is built from 14 residues. The DNA of the CDR3 is TGTGCCAGCAGTTACCCAGACGCACCGACTGGCTACACCTTC. It codes for CASSYPDAPTGYTF.

This clonotype appeared many times. The chain couples TRBV29-1 to TRBJ2-5; tentatively, D is TRBD1 (5 bases). The V and J ends lost 2 bases and 5 bases respectively, with 9 bases between them. The V gene's germline CDR1 is SQVTM and CDR2 ANQGSEA. The CDR3 totals 12 residues. This CDR3 is CSVEMGLETQYF. The DNA of the CDR3 is TGCAGCGTTGAAATGGGGCTGGAGACCCAGTACTTC.

This clonotype was seen many times. V is TRBV7-2 and J is TRBJ2-1; 7 bases fit TRBD1. This CDR3 is 16 amino acids long. Germline V gene lookup returns CDR1 SGHTA and CDR2 FQGNSA. Germline trimming cut 6 bases from V and 4 bases from J; bases unmatched to any gene: 12. CDR3 DNA sequence: TGTGCCAGCAGGTTCCAAGGGTGGGACAGTTACAATGAGCAGTTCTTC. This codes for CASRFQGWDSYNEQFF. The full variable domain, rest sourced from reference TRBV7-2 and TRBJ2-1, is GAGVSQSPSNKVTEKGKDVELRCDPISGHTALYWYRQSLGQGLEFLIYFQGNSAPDKSGLPSDRFSAERTGGSVSTLTIQRTQQEDSAVYLCASRFQGWDSYNEQFFGPGTRLTVL.

This clonotype was counted many times. The chain carries TRBV9 and TRBJ2-5, with TRBD1 as a possible D gene (6 bases). The CDR3 contains 12 residues. Trimming removed 4 bases at V and 5 bases at J, with 9 bases between. Germline V CDR1 and CDR2: SGDLS, YYNGEE. The CDR3 loop is CASSFRGETQYF. The CDR3, as DNA: TGTGCCAGCAGCTTTAGGGGGGAGACCCAGTACTTC.

This sequence joins TRBV5-1 and TRBJ2-7; the D is unclear. The CDR3 has 18 amino acids. With 4 bases removed from V and 2 bases from J, the gap between germline ends came to 25 bases. Germline V gives CDR1 SGHRS, CDR2 YFSETQ. This CDR3 is CASSLRADTERRPYEQYF. CDR3 nucleotide sequence: TGCGCCAGCAGCCTAAGAGCCGACACGGAGCGCCGTCCCTACGAGCAGTACTTC.

Ten or more counts support this clonotype. The chain links TRBV21-1 to TRBJ2-2; the table's TRBD2 call for D was not verified on the DNA. TRBV21-1 is a pseudogene segment. This CDR3 is built from 17 residues. The CDR3 DNA sequence: TGTGCCAGCAGCGCCCCGACTAGCGGGGGGCACACCGGGGAGCTGTTTTTT. Its protein product is CASSAPTSGGHTGELFF.

This clonotype was observed many times. The V and J genes are TRBV12-3 or TRBV12-4 and TRBJ2-3, with D perhaps TRBD2 (5 bases). Deletions cut 9 bases from V and 2 bases from J, with 12 bases between. This CDR3 contains 13 residues. The CDR3 reads CASEGEDTDTQYF. The DNA for the CDR3 is TGTGCCAGTGAGGGAGAGGACACAGATACGCAGTATTTT.

The chain uses TRBV20-1 and TRBJ1-5; no reliable D call. The CDR3 covers 14 residues. V was shortened by 0 bases and J by 6 bases, with 12 bases between the two germline ends. Germline V lookup: CDR1 DFQATT, CDR2 SNEGSKA (reference sequence). The CDR3: CSARETPVGQPQHF. The CDR3 DNA follows: TGCAGTGCTAGAGAGACCCCTGTAGGTCAGCCCCAGCATTTT.